This TCR beta chain emerged from a study of T cell changes during pregnancy in multiple sclerosis. Germline trimming cut 2 bases from V and 7 bases from J; bases unmatched to any gene: 9. The CDR3 has 15 amino acids. Germline V gives CDR1 PRHDT, CDR2 FYEKMQ (reference sequence). The repertoire was sequenced with immunoSEQ multiplex PCR; TCRdb's copy has only in-frame clones and lacks some. The table includes fewer than 65,000 clones, 91% detected once. The sample was CD8+ T cells from peripheral blood mononuclear cells, taken after pregnancy. The receptor was isolated from a female donor with multiple sclerosis, enrolled in a pregnancy study. V usage is TRBV13 and J usage is TRBJ2-7; 9 bases agree with TRBD2. The CDR3 protein is CASSLSGGNYLEQYF. In DNA, the CDR3 is TGTGCCAGCAGCTTAAGCGGGGGGAACTATTTGGAGCAGTACTTC.